This passage covers 20 T cell receptor beta chains from one sample sequenced in a study of T cell repertoires in cytomegalovirus infection. Via MiXCR, TCRdb re-called the reads, giving one row per CDR3 protein. The table lists about 440,000 distinct CDR3 sequences, approximately 30% of them singletons. Sequencing was done on a sample of PBMCs. The receptors originated from a human donor in good health (CMV status not recorded). Some clones in this sample may be carry-over from other donors' samples.

This clonotype was seen a few times. The V gene is TRBV7-8, the J gene TRBJ1-5; perhaps TRBD1 as D (5 bases). V was clipped by 3 bases and J by 4 bases, with 13 bases between them. This CDR3 spans 15 amino acids. The germline gives CDR1 SGHVS, CDR2 FQNEAQ. The CDR3 nucleotides read TGTGCCAGCAGCTTGGGGCCGGGGGAAAATCAGCCCCAGCATTTT. It specifies CASSLGPGENQPQHF.

This clonotype has a count of ten or more. The chain links TRBV10-3 to TRBJ1-1, with D perhaps TRBD1 (5 bases). Trimming shortened V by 6 bases and J by 1 base, and 12 bases separated the two germline ends. The CDR3 contains 14 residues. Germline V gene data show CDR1 as ENHRY and CDR2 as SYGVKD. CDR3 coding DNA: TGTGCCATCAGGGGGGACCGAACGAACACTGAAGCTTTCTTT. Its protein product is CAIRGDRTNTEAFF.

This clonotype was detected a few times. The gene calls are TRBV28 and TRBJ1-6; TRBD1 agrees at 10 bases. J gave up 5 bases and V 4 bases, and 2 bases lay outside the gene matches. CDR1 MDHEN and CDR2 SYDVKM come from the germline V gene. This CDR3 has 15 amino acids. In DNA, the CDR3 is TGTGCCAGCAGTTCCGGGACAGGGGATAATTCACCCCTCCACTTT. As protein: CASSSGTGDNSPLHF. The full variable domain, completed using reference TRBV28 and TRBJ1-6, is DVKVTQSSRYLVKRTGEKVFLECVQDMDHENMFWYRQDPGLGLRLIYFSYDVKMKEKGDIPEGYSVSREKKERFSLILESASTNQTSMYLCASSSGTGDNSPLHFGNGTRLTVT.

This clonotype was counted many times. The CDR3 coding sequence is TGTGCCAGCAGGGACGGACAGTATAATTCACCCCTCCACTTT. The encoded protein is CASRDGQYNSPLHF. The genes are TRBV12-3 or TRBV12-4 and TRBJ1-6, with a tentative D call TRBD1 (6 bases). This CDR3 is 14 amino acids long. Deletions cut 6 bases from V and 4 bases from J, with 10 bases between.

Only a few counts were recorded for this clonotype. The chain couples TRBV27 to TRBJ2-7; no definite D call. With 3 bases removed from V and 4 bases from J, the gap between germline ends came to 13 bases. The CDR3 covers 14 residues. CDR1 is MNHEY and CDR2 is SMNVEV in the germline V gene (reference sequence). The CDR3: CASSFAKGKYEQYF. The CDR3 region has the DNA TGTGCCAGCAGTTTTGCCAAGGGAAAGTACGAGCAGTACTTC.

This clonotype was recorded a few times. V and J are TRBV20-1 and TRBJ2-3; D unclear. The germline CDR1 and CDR2 sequences are DFQATT and SNEGSKA (reference sequence). CDR3 size: 15 residues. The V gene lost 4 bases and the J gene lost 2 bases, with 16 bases spanning the gap. CDR3 residues: CSATSRTRPTDTQYF. As DNA, the CDR3 is TGCAGTGCTACCAGTCGTACTCGCCCCACAGATACGCAGTATTTT.

The J gene is TRBJ2-5, the V gene TRBV14, with D unclear. The CDR3 has 13 amino acids. V was trimmed by 3 bases and J by 2 bases, leaving 7 bases between them. Germline lookup yields CDR1 SGHDN and CDR2 FVKESK. As DNA, the CDR3 is TGTGCCAGCAGCCACCTCTCTCAAGAGACCCAGTACTTC. Its translation: CASSHLSQETQYF.

The chain combines TRBV2 with TRBJ1-4; D is possibly TRBD1 (6 bases). There are 13 residues in the CDR3. The germline V gene has CDR1 SNHLY and CDR2 FYNNEI. Trimming left V 11 bases short and J 0 bases short, with 10 bases between. CDR3 in amino acids: CARGGPTNEKLFF. Here the CDR3 DNA reads TGTGCCCGCGGGGGCCCAACTAATGAAAAACTGTTTTTT.

This clonotype was counted ten times or more. The chain carries TRBV6-2 or TRBV6-3 and TRBJ2-1, with TRBD2 matching over 9 bases. After removal of 5 bases from V and 9 bases from J, the junction contained 11 bases not matched to a gene. Germline V gene data show CDR1 as MNHEY and CDR2 as SVGEGT. The CDR3 consists of 15 residues. The CDR3: CASSQSSGEGGEQFF. As DNA, the CDR3 is TGTGCCAGCAGTCAATCTAGCGGGGAGGGAGGTGAGCAGTTCTTC.

This clonotype was counted at least ten times. The V call is TRBV7-8, the J call TRBJ2-5, with TRBD1 identical over 9 bases. This CDR3 has 14 residues. J lost 7 bases, V lost 5 bases, and 8 bases had no gene match. CDR1 is SGHVS, CDR2 FQNEAQ, per germline. In DNA, the CDR3 is TGTGCCAGCAGCCCGCGGACAGGGGAAGGGACCCAGTACTTC. Amino acid sequence: CASSPRTGEGTQYF.

As regards this clonotype: The junction departs from germline at one end; a sequencing error may be responsible. This chain connects TRBV7-7 to TRBJ2-2; tentative D call: TRBD1 (6 bases). The CDR3 is 16 residues long. Germline values: CDR1 SSHAT, CDR2 FNYEAQ (reference sequence). CDR3 in DNA: TGTGCTAGCAGCCATTACAGGGCGCAGAACACCGGGGAGCTGTTTTTT. Its protein is CASSHYRAQNTGELFF.

This clonotype was recorded once. This chain uses TRBV24-1 with TRBJ2-5, with D tentatively TRBD2 (5 bases). This CDR3 contains 12 residues. CDR1 and CDR2 from the germline V gene are KGHDR and SFDVKD. Trimming removed 7 bases at V and 9 bases at J, with 14 bases between. The CDR3 protein is CATSGTDWPQYF. The CDR3 nucleotides are TGTGCCACCAGCGGCACGGACTGGCCCCAGTACTTC.

This clonotype has only a few counts. The J gene is TRBJ1-1, the V gene TRBV11-3; D remains unclear. Germline assignment: CDR1 SGHNT and CDR2 YENEEA. The CDR3 has 12 residues. Trimming left V 3 bases short and J 4 bases short, with 6 bases between. CDR3 sequence (DNA): TGTGCCAGCAGCTTGCCACCCACTGAAGCTTTCTTT. Translated: CASSLPPTEAFF.

This chain links TRBV23-1 with TRBJ1-5, with D perhaps TRBD1 (5 bases). TRBV23-1 is sorted into the ORF group, with uncertain function. The CDR3 is 17 amino acids. Trimming shortened V by 3 bases and J by 0 bases, and 15 bases separated the two germline ends. The CDR3 DNA is TGCGCCAGCAGTCATACCGGGACTCAAGATAGCAATCAGCCCCAGCATTTT. Its translation: CASSHTGTQDSNQPQHF.

The CDR3 protein is CASSPGTGIFQPQHF. In nucleotides, the CDR3 is TGCGCCAGCAGCCCCGGGACAGGGATATTTCAGCCCCAGCATTTT. V is TRBV5-1 and J is TRBJ1-5, with 9 bases fitting TRBD1. V shed 4 bases and J 6 bases; nucleotides not matched to a gene: 8. CDR1 is SGHRS, CDR2 YFSETQ, per germline. The CDR3 has 15 amino acids.

There are many counts of this clonotype. This chain uses TRBV7-2 with TRBJ2-1, with 8 bases matching TRBD2. Germline CDR1 and CDR2: SGHTA and FQGNSA. The CDR3 extends over 14 amino acids. Losses at the gene ends were 1 base for V and 5 bases for J; bases not matched to a gene: 1. The CDR3 here is CASSLVAGHNEQFF. The CDR3 DNA sequence: TGTGCCAGCAGCTTAGTAGCGGGGCACAATGAGCAGTTCTTC.

The CDR3 sequence is CASSPGGAEQYF. The DNA for the CDR3 is TGTGCCAGCAGCCCTGGGGGAGCCGAGCAGTACTTC. The chain is built from TRBV7-4 and TRBJ2-7; tentatively, D is TRBD1 or TRBD2 (5 bases each). Trimming took 5 bases from V and 6 from J, leaving 11 bases between them. The CDR3 is 12 amino acids. CDR1 SGHVT and CDR2 SQSDAQ come from the germline V gene. The entire variable domain, with the rest obtained from reference TRBV7-4 and TRBJ2-7, is as follows: GAGVSQSPRYKVAKRGRDVALRCDSISGHVTLYWYRQTLGQGSEVLTYSQSDAQRDKSGRPSGRFSAERPERSVSTLKIQRTEQGDSAVYLCASSPGGAEQYFGPGTRLTVT.

This clonotype was observed a few times. The CDR3 is CASSEVGGSYEQYF. CDR3 DNA sequence: TGTGCCAGCAGTGAAGTGGGGGGGTCCTACGAGCAGTACTTC. The V gene is TRBV6-1, the J gene TRBJ2-7; 7 bases agree with TRBD2. Germline CDR1 and CDR2: MNHNS and SASEGT. V dropped 1 base and J dropped 1; count of bases not matched to a gene: 1. The length of the CDR3 is 14 residues.

This clonotype was recorded at least ten times. The chain uses TRBV7-2 and TRBJ2-5, with 10 nucleotides matching TRBD2. The CDR3 covers 17 residues. J lost 1 base, V lost 1 base, and 6 bases had no gene match. In germline, CDR1 is SGHTA, CDR2 FQGNSA. The CDR3, as DNA: TGTGCCAGCAGCTTAGGTCCTAGCGGGGGCTCCCAAGAGACCCAGTACTTC. Protein product: CASSLGPSGGSQETQYF.

This CDR3 reads CASSGLESYNEQFF. The CDR3 DNA is TGCGCCAGCAGTGGGCTCGAGTCCTACAATGAGCAGTTCTTC. This chain connects TRBV4-3 to TRBJ2-1; D unresolved. The ends were cut back, 6 bases at V and 1 base at J, with 10 bases in the middle. From germline, CDR1 is LGHNA and CDR2 YSLEER. The CDR3 is 14 residues long.